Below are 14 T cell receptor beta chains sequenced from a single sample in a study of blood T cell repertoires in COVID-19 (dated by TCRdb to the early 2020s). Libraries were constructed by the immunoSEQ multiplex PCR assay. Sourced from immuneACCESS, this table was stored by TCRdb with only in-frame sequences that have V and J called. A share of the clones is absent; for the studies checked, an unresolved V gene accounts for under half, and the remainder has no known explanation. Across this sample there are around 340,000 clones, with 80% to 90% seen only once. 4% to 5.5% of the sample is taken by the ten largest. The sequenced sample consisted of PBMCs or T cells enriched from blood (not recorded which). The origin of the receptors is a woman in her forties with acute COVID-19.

The CDR3 sequence is CASRKPGQANTGELFF. As DNA, the CDR3 is TGTGCCAGTAGGAAACCGGGACAAGCGAACACCGGGGAGCTGTTTTTT. The V call is TRBV19, the J call TRBJ2-2, with D maybe TRBD1 (6 bases). Trimming removed 6 bases at V and 0 bases at J, with 14 bases between. This CDR3 comprises 16 residues. Germline V CDR1 and CDR2: LNHDA, SQIVND (reference sequence).

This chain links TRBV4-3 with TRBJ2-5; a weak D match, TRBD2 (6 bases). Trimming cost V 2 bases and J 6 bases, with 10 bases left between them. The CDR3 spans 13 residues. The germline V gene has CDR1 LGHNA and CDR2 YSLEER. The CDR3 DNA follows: TGCGCCAGCAGCCAAAAGGGAGGACAGACCCAGTACTTC. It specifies CASSQKGGQTQYF.

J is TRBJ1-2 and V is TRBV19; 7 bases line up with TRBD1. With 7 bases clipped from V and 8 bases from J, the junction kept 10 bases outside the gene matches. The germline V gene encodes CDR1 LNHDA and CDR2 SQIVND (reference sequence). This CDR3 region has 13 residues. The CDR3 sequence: CASTLSGGRGYTF. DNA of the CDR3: TGTGCCAGTACTTTATCAGGGGGTCGAGGCTACACCTTC. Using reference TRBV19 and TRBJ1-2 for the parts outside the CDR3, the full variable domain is DGGITQSPKYLFRKEGQNVTLSCEQNLNHDAMYWYRQDPGQGLRLIYYSQIVNDFQKGDIAEGYSVSREKKESFPLTVTSAQKNPTAFYLCASTLSGGRGYTFGSGTRLTVV.

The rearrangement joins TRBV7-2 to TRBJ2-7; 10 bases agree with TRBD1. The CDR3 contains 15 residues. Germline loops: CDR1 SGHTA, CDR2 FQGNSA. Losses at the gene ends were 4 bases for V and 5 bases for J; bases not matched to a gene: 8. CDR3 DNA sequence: TGTGCCAGCAGCTCGAGGACAGGGGGAAGTAACGAGCAGTACTTC. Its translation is CASSSRTGGSNEQYF.

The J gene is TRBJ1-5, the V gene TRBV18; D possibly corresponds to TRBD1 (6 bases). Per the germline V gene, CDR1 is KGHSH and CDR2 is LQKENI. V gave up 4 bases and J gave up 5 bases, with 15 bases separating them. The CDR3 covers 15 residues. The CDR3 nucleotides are TGTGCCAGCTCACGGTCTTCAGGGGCCGATCAGCCCCAGCATTTT. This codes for CASSRSSGADQPQHF.

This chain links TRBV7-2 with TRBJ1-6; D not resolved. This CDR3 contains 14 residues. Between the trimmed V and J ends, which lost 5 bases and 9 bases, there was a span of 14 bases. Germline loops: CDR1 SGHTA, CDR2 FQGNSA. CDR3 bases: TGTGCCAGCAGCCAAAACCCTCGGAGTTCACCCCTCCACTTT. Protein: CASSQNPRSSPLHF.

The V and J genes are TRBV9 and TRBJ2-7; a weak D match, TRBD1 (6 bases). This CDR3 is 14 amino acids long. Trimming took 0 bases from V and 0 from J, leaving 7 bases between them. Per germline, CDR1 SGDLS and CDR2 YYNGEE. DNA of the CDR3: TGTGCCAGCAGCGTAGACAGGGTCTCCTACGAGCAGTACTTC. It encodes CASSVDRVSYEQYF.

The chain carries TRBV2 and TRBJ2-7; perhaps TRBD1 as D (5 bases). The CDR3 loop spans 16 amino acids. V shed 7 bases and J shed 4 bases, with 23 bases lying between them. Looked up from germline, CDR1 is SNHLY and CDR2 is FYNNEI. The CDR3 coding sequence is TGTGCCAGCATCCTGAGTCTTACAGGTGACCATTACGAGCAGTACTTC. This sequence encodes CASILSLTGDHYEQYF.

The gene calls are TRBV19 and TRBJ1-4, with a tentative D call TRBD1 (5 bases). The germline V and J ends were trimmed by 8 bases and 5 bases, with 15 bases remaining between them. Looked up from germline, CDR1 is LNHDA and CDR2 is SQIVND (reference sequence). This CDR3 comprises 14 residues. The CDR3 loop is CASRQGSSNEKLFF. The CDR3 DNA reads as TGTGCCAGTCGGCAGGGTTCCTCCAATGAAAAACTGTTTTTT. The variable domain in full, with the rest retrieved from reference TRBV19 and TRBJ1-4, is DGGITQSPKYLFRKEGQNVTLSCEQNLNHDAMYWYRQDPGQGLRLIYYSQIVNDFQKGDIAEGYSVSREKKESFPLTVTSAQKNPTAFYLCASRQGSSNEKLFFGSGTQLSVL.

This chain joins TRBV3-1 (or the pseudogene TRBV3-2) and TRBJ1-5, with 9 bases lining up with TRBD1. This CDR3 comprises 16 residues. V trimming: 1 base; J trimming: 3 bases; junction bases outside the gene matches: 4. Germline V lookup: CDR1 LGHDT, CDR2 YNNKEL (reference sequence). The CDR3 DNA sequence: TGTGCCAGCAGCCAAGGCCGGGACAGGGACAATCAGCCCCAGCATTTT. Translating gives CASSQGRDRDNQPQHF.

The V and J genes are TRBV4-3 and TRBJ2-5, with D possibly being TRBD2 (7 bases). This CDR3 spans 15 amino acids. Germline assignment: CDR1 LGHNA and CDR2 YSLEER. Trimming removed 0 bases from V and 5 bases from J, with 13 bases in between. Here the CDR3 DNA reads TGCGCCAGCAGCCAAGATGCGGGGAGGGGGGAGACCCAGTACTTC. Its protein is CASSQDAGRGETQYF.

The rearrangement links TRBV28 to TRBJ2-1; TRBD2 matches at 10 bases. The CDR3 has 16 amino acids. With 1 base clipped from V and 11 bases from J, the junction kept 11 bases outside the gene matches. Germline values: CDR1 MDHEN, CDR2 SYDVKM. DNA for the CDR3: TGTGCCAGCAGTTTATTTTCTAGCGGGAGCAAAAAACAGCAGTTCTTC. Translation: CASSLFSSGSKKQQFF.

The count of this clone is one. This CDR3 reads CASRGQGGNQPQHF. For the CDR3, the DNA is TGTGCCAGCAGGGGACAGGGCGGCAATCAGCCCCAGCATTTT. This sequence joins TRBV2 and TRBJ1-5, with TRBD1 matching over 9 bases. This CDR3 spans 14 amino acids. V gave up 6 bases and J gave up 2 bases; unmatched junction bases: 2. Per germline, CDR1 SNHLY and CDR2 FYNNEI. Using reference TRBV2 and TRBJ1-5 for the parts outside the CDR3, the full variable domain is EPEVTQTPSHQVTQMGQEVILRCVPISNHLYFYWYRQILGQKVEFLVSFYNNEISEKSEIFDDQFSVERPDGSNFTLKIRSTKLEDSAMYFCASRGQGGNQPQHFGDGTRLSIL.

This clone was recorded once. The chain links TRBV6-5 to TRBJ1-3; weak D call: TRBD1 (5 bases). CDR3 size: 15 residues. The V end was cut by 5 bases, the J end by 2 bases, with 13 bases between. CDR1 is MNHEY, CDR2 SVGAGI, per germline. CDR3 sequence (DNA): TGTGCCAGCAGTAGAGCTCAGGGTGCTGGAAACACCATATATTTT. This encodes CASSRAQGAGNTIYF.